This T cell receptor beta chain was found in a study of OX40 agonist ivuxolimab in advanced cancers. Whole-study context: Patients took ivuxolimab, an agonistic anti-OX40 (CD134) antibody. Hepatocellular carcinoma, melanoma, renal cell or head and neck cancer was diagnosed in the dose-escalation patients.

Overall study results and limits: Both CD4+ and CD8+ T cell populations in blood had undergone clonal expansion by week 6 at 0.1 to 3.0 mg/kg. Averaging showed that CD8+ T cells had more expanded clones than CD4+ did.

This clone is a singleton in its sample. The target antigen is unknown. TCRdb's copy holds only in-frame clones and misses some; the assay was immunoSEQ multiplex PCR. The sample holds tens of thousands of clones; around 86% are singletons and the top ten take 3% to 4%. Trimming stripped 1 base from V and 10 bases from J, with 11 bases between. From germline, CDR1 is SGHDN and CDR2 FVKESK. CDR3 length: 13 residues. The origin of this receptor is an adult with an advanced solid tumor such as melanoma, head and neck, liver or kidney cancer. This sample comprised CD4+ or CD8+ T cells sorted from blood, obtained in a trial of the OX40 agonist ivuxolimab. The chain recombines TRBV14 with TRBJ2-1, with D perhaps TRBD1 (5 bases). The CDR3 loop is CASSQGRAQEQFF. The CDR3 coding sequence is TGTGCCAGCAGCCAAGGCAGGGCACAGGAGCAGTTCTTC.